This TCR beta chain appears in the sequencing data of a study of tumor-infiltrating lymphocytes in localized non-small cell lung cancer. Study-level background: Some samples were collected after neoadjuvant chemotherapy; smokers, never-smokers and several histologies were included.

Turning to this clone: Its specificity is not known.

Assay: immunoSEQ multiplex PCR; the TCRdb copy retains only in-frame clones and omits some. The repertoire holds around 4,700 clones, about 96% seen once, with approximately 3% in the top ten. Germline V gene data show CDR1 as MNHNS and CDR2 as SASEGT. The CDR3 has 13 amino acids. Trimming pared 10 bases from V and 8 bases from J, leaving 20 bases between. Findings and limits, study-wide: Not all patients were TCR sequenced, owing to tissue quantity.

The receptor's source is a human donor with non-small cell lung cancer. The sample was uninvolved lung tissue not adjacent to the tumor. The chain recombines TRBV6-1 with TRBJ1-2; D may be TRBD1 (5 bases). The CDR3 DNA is TGTGCCACCTGGGACCTCCTATCCGGGGGCTACACCTTC. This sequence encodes CATWDLLSGGYTF.